This T cell receptor (beta chain) was sequenced during a study of T cell responses to AZD1222 COVID-19 vaccine. Findings of the study overall: There were mostly white British donors and more females than males, and clonal diversity was possibly underestimated. Only a handful of AZD1222 recipients, several in all, had baseline seropositivity. Spike-specific TCR breadth and depth were elevated following two AZD1222 doses.

The V gene lost 0 bases and the J gene lost 2 bases, with 11 bases spanning the gap. The CDR3 consists of 15 residues. Looked up from germline, CDR1 is SGHRS and CDR2 is YFSETQ. Details on this clone: Antigen: not known.

The protocol was immunoSEQ multiplex PCR, while the TCRdb copy is restricted to in-frame clones and leaves out a portion. The data show about 110,000 clones, approximately 90% seen once. Source: peripheral blood, taken 28 days after the second AZD1222 dose. This receptor was taken from an adult who received the AZD1222 COVID-19 vaccine. The genes are TRBV5-1 and TRBJ1-2; the D gene is possibly TRBD1 (5 bases). CDR3 bases: TGCGCCAGCAGCTTGGAAGGGGTTCTGAACTATGGCTACACCTTC. Translating gives CASSLEGVLNYGYTF.